One sample yielded the 16 T cell receptor beta chains listed below, sequenced in a study of CD8 T cells in ankylosing spondylitis. A single record per CDR3 protein comes from TCRdb applying MiXCR to the 5' RACE reads. This sample yields around 300,000 distinct CDR3 sequences, of which 9.5% to 13% are seen a single time; 8% to 9.5% belongs to the top ten. The sample consisted of blood, either unsorted or a sorted T cell fraction (not recorded which). These receptors were collected from a female donor with ankylosing spondylitis or in good health (not recorded which).

This clonotype was observed many times. The rearrangement uses TRBV5-1 and TRBJ2-7, with D maybe TRBD2 (6 bases). This CDR3 spans 13 amino acids. CDR1 and CDR2 from the germline V gene are SGHRS and YFSETQ. Between the trimmed V and J ends, which lost 7 bases and 2 bases, there was a span of 13 bases. The CDR3 nucleotides are TGCGCCAGCTCCACCGGGGGTCCCTACGAGCAGTACTTC. As protein: CASSTGGPYEQYF.

This clonotype was observed at least ten times. The rearrangement joins TRBV28 to TRBJ1-2; D is uncertain. Germline V CDR1 and CDR2: MDHEN, SYDVKM. With 2 bases removed from V and 4 bases from J, the gap between germline ends came to 11 bases. The CDR3 runs to 14 residues. The CDR3 loop reads CASSLRADLYGYTF. Written as DNA, the CDR3 is TGTGCCAGCAGTTTAAGGGCCGACCTCTATGGCTACACCTTC.

This clonotype was found a few times. The V gene is TRBV12-3 or TRBV12-4, the J gene TRBJ2-7, with D possibly matching TRBD1 (6 bases). V was pared by 1 base and J by 4 bases, with 17 bases between. This CDR3 has 16 amino acids. The CDR3 nucleotides are TGTGCCAGCAGTTTAGTCGGCCAGGGGTGGTCATACGAGCAGTACTTC. Its translation: CASSLVGQGWSYEQYF.

Only a few counts were recorded for this clonotype. The junction and the germline gene differ at one end; a read error may be behind it. The J gene is TRBJ1-6, the V gene TRBV7-2, with unresolved D. The length of the CDR3 is 16 residues. Germline V lookup: CDR1 SGHTA, CDR2 FQGNSA. The CDR3 reads CASILDRLSLGSPLHF. The CDR3, as DNA: TGTGCCAGCATCTTAGATCGACTGAGCCTCGGTTCACCCCTCCACTTT.

This clonotype was seen many times. The rearrangement links TRBV9 to TRBJ2-5; TRBD1 is a possible D gene (5 bases). The CDR3 runs 13 residues. V lost 4 bases and J lost 2, with 9 bases in between. Germline-derived CDR1 and CDR2 are SGDLS and YYNGEE. The DNA of the CDR3 is TGTGCCAGCAGCACACAGGTACAAGAGACCCAGTACTTC. This gives the protein CASSTQVQETQYF.

There are a few counts of this clonotype. The V and J genes are TRBV10-2 and TRBJ2-2, with D possibly TRBD1 on 5 matching bases. CDR1 WSHSY and CDR2 SAAADI come from the germline V gene. The CDR3 contains 15 residues. The V end was cut by 1 base, the J end by 2 bases, with 8 bases between. CDR3 DNA: TGCGCCAGCAGTGAGTTAGGGGATAACACCGGGGAGCTGTTTTTT. Protein product: CASSELGDNTGELFF.

The chain joins TRBV27 to TRBJ1-1; D uncertain. This CDR3 region has 14 residues. The ends were cut back, 2 bases at V and 0 bases at J, with 7 bases in the middle. CDR1 and CDR2 (germline): MNHEY, SMNVEV (reference sequence). CDR3 residues: CASSLRFMNTEAFF. In nucleotides, the CDR3 is TGTGCCAGCAGTTTAAGGTTCATGAACACTGAAGCTTTCTTT.

This clonotype was detected ten times or more. The junction departs from the called germline gene at one end, perhaps through a read error. The chain combines TRBV6-4 with TRBJ2-1; 13 nucleotides agree with TRBD2. CDR3 length equals 19 residues. Germline V gene sequence: CDR1 MRHNA, CDR2 SNTAGT. CDR3 region: CASSDWTSGGQSSYNEQFF. DNA of the CDR3: TGTGCCAGCAGCGACTGGACTAGCGGGGGCCAAAGCTCCTACAATGAGCAGTTCTTC.

V gene TRBV5-1 combines with J gene TRBJ1-4; 10 bases map to TRBD1. CDR3 length: 14 residues. CDR1 and CDR2 from the germline V gene are SGHRS and YFSETQ. V was clipped by 4 bases and J by 5 bases; unmatched bases: 2. CDR3 in amino acids: CASSGTGENEKLFF. The DNA for the CDR3 is TGCGCCAGCAGCGGGACAGGGGAAAATGAAAAACTGTTTTTT.

With regard to this clonotype: A much larger clone lies a single base off, so this may be a read error. The chain has TRBV5-1 and TRBJ2-7, with 7 bases matching TRBD1. The V gene's germline CDR1 is SGHRS and CDR2 YFSETQ. With 0 bases clipped from V and 3 bases from J, the junction kept 15 bases outside the gene matches. The CDR3 contains 18 residues. CDR3 sequence: CASSLAGRQGVKIYEQYF. In DNA form, the CDR3 reads TGCGCCAGCAGCTTGGCCGGTAGGCAGGGGGTGAAGATCTACGAGCAGTACTTC.

This clonotype was seen at least ten times. This chain's CDR3 is CSTPDYGYTF. CDR3 nucleotide sequence: TGCAGTACGCCCGACTATGGCTACACCTTC. The V gene is TRBV20-1, the J gene TRBJ1-2; no firm D call. Germline V lookup: CDR1 DFQATT, CDR2 SNEGSKA (reference sequence). V was shortened by 8 bases and J by 3 bases, with 7 bases between the two germline ends. This CDR3 has 10 amino acids.

This clonotype was detected many times. The V call is TRBV6-1, the J call TRBJ2-5, with a tentative D call TRBD2 (6 bases). Trimming shortened V by 7 bases and J by 7 bases, and 19 bases separated the two germline ends. CDR1 and CDR2 from the germline V gene are MNHNS and SASEGT. The CDR3 runs to 14 residues. CDR3 nucleotides: TGTGCCAGCACCCGAGAACGAGCGGGCGGGACCCAGTACTTC. Its protein product is CASTRERAGGTQYF.

This clonotype was seen repeatedly, ten times or more. The CDR3 DNA sequence: TGCGCCAGCAGCTTGGGCAGGGCCGACGAAGCTTTCTTT. Amino acids: CASSLGRADEAFF. This rearrangement joins TRBV5-1 to TRBJ1-1; D might be TRBD1 (5 bases). This CDR3 is built from 13 residues. Trimming took off 0 bases at V and 8 bases at J, with 11 bases between the two ends. The V gene's germline CDR1 is SGHRS and CDR2 YFSETQ.

At least ten counts were recorded for this clonotype. This chain joins TRBV5-1 and TRBJ1-6; possibly TRBD1 for D (5 bases). The germline V and J ends were trimmed by 3 bases and 7 bases, with 20 bases remaining between them. The germline gives CDR1 SGHRS, CDR2 YFSETQ. The CDR3 consists of 17 residues. Here the CDR3 DNA reads TGCGCCAGCAGCTGGAAAGGACACCTCGTCGACAATTCACCCCTCCACTTT. This sequence encodes CASSWKGHLVDNSPLHF.

This clonotype was seen ten or more times. This chain joins TRBV5-1 and TRBJ2-1; perhaps D is TRBD1 or TRBD2 (5 bases each). The V gene's germline CDR1 is SGHRS and CDR2 YFSETQ. The CDR3 consists of 16 residues. V gave up 0 bases and J gave up 0 bases, with 10 bases separating them. The CDR3 DNA reads as TGCGCCAGCAGCTTGGGAGGGACCTCCTCCTACAATGAGCAGTTCTTC. Amino acid sequence: CASSLGGTSSYNEQFF.

This clonotype was picked up many times. The V gene is TRBV6-1, the J gene TRBJ1-5; 8 bases line up with TRBD1. CDR1 and CDR2 (germline): MNHNS, SASEGT. With 5 bases clipped from V and 7 bases from J, the junction kept 4 bases outside the gene matches. The CDR3 sequence is 13 residues long. As DNA, the CDR3 is TGTGCCAGCAGTCCAGGGGGCCGGCAGCCCCAGCATTTT. Translating gives CASSPGGRQPQHF.